The 16 T cell receptor beta chains given below trace back to one sample, sequenced in a study of shared clonotypes between healthy human individuals (dated by TCRdb to between 2020 and 2021). The library came from the immunoSEQ multiplex PCR assay. Drawn from immuneACCESS, this table holds only the in-frame rearrangements with V and J called that TCRdb kept. Clones are partly lost; checked studies trace under half to an unresolved V gene and leave the rest unexplained. Recorded for this sample are about 500,000 clones; around 77% of them occurred a single time. The ten top clones hold around 12% of the sample. The sequenced sample consisted of PBMCs. The receptors were sampled from a woman aged 40 to 50 in good health. Some clones in this sample may be carry-over from other donors' samples.

This chain links TRBV11-2 with TRBJ2-7; D may be TRBD2 (7 bases). Trimming pared 0 bases from V and 6 bases from J, leaving 15 bases between. Germline V gene sequence: CDR1 SGHAT, CDR2 FQNNGV. CDR3 length equals 15 residues. CDR3: CASSLDGGRAFEQYF. In DNA, the CDR3 is TGTGCCAGCAGCTTAGACGGGGGGCGCGCTTTCGAGCAGTACTTC.

The chain couples TRBV29-1 to TRBJ2-7; TRBD2 matches at 11 bases. Germline CDR1 SQVTM, CDR2 ANQGSEA. J lost 3 bases, V lost 7 bases, and 8 bases had no gene match. The CDR3 contains 14 residues. The CDR3 DNA follows: TGCAGCGGCTCACCCGGGACTAGCGGCTACGAGCAGTACTTC. This codes for CSGSPGTSGYEQYF.

This clone was counted between two and nine times. The V call is TRBV27, the J call TRBJ2-7; TRBD2 aligns across 7 bases. The CDR3 loop spans 13 amino acids. Germline V gene data show CDR1 as MNHEY and CDR2 as SMNVEV (reference sequence). CDR3 loop: CASGGAGPYEQYF. CDR3 DNA sequence: TGTGCAAGTGGTGGAGCGGGACCCTACGAGCAGTACTTC.

The chain uses TRBV18 and TRBJ2-7, with 8 nucleotides matching TRBD1. With V trimmed by 4 bases and J by 3 bases, 8 bases remained unmatched. The CDR3 extends over 15 amino acids. Germline V gene lookup returns CDR1 KGHSH and CDR2 LQKENI. The CDR3 reads CASSHMGQADYEQYF. The CDR3 DNA sequence: TGTGCCAGCTCACACATGGGACAGGCCGACTACGAGCAGTACTTC.

Only one count was recorded for this clone. The rearrangement uses TRBV7-3 and TRBJ2-1, with TRBD2 identical over 11 bases. Trimming at V came to 0 bases and at J to 4 bases, leaving 5 bases not matched to a gene. Per germline, CDR1 SGHTA and CDR2 FQGTGA. The CDR3 is 17 residues long. The CDR3 DNA sequence: TGTGCCAGCAGCTTAACCGGGACTAGCGGCGTGTACAATGAGCAGTTCTTC. Translating it yields CASSLTGTSGVYNEQFF.

V gene TRBV18 combines with J gene TRBJ2-7, with D possibly TRBD2 on 5 matching bases. The CDR3 loop spans 16 amino acids. Trimming removed 0 bases from V and 0 bases from J, with 12 bases in between. Germline V gene lookup returns CDR1 KGHSH and CDR2 LQKENI. In DNA form, the CDR3 reads TGTGCCAGCTCACCACCTATATCGGGGAGCTCCTACGAGCAGTACTTC. This encodes CASSPPISGSSYEQYF.

The DNA of the CDR3 is TGTGCCAGCTCACCAGCAACAGGGTCGTCCTACGAGCAGTACTTC. Its protein is CASSPATGSSYEQYF. The chain links TRBV18 to TRBJ2-7, with D possibly matching TRBD1 (6 bases). This CDR3 contains 15 residues. V lost 2 bases, J lost 1 base, and 12 bases lay in between. CDR1 is KGHSH and CDR2 is LQKENI in the germline V gene.

V is TRBV5-1 and J is TRBJ1-5; 11 nucleotides match TRBD1. The CDR3 contains 15 residues. V trimming: 3 bases; J trimming: 6 bases; junction bases outside the gene matches: 5. Germline V gene lookup returns CDR1 SGHRS and CDR2 YFSETQ. Here the CDR3 DNA reads TGCGCCAGCAGCTGGTCCGGGACAGGGGGTCAGCCCCAGCATTTT. It codes for CASSWSGTGGQPQHF.

The V and J genes are TRBV28 and TRBJ2-3, with D unclear. Germline CDR1 MDHEN, CDR2 SYDVKM. Trimming removed 5 bases at V and 1 base at J, with 7 bases between. The length of the CDR3 is 13 residues. The CDR3 is CASSTDRTDTQYF. The DNA of the CDR3 is TGTGCCAGCAGTACGGACCGCACAGATACGCAGTATTTT.

Comment on this clone: This probably arose from a read error, given a far larger clone one base away. This chain links TRBV27 with TRBJ2-2, with 8 bases that match TRBD2. This CDR3 is 15 amino acids long. In germline, CDR1 is MNHEY, CDR2 SMNVEV (reference sequence). With 3 bases clipped from V and 1 base from J, the junction kept 1 base outside the gene matches. The CDR3 sequence: CASSLSGRNTGELFF. The CDR3 coding sequence is TGTGCCAGCAGTTTGAGCGGGAGGAACACCGGGGAGCTGTTTTTT.

The CDR3 is CASSWDPGTGTGNTIYF. DNA of the CDR3: TGCGCCAGCAGCTGGGACCCCGGGACAGGGACCGGAAACACCATATATTTT. The chain is built from TRBV5-1 and TRBJ1-3; TRBD1 matches at 9 bases. Trimming cost V 3 bases and J 4 bases; bases outside gene matches: 11. The CDR3 contains 17 residues. CDR1 SGHRS and CDR2 YFSETQ come from the germline V gene.

The V and J genes are TRBV9 and TRBJ2-3, with 9 bases identical to TRBD2. Germline V CDR1 and CDR2: SGDLS, YYNGEE. J gave up 7 bases and V 4 bases, and 13 bases lay outside the gene matches. The CDR3 totals 16 residues. The CDR3 reads CASSLGLAGDVYTQYF. CDR3 bases: TGTGCCAGCAGCCTAGGGTTAGCGGGAGATGTGTATACGCAGTATTTT. Combining the CDR3 with reference TRBV9 and TRBJ2-3 gives the whole variable domain DSGVTQTPKHLITATGQRVTLRCSPRSGDLSVYWYQQSLDQGLQFLIQYYNGEERAKGNILERFSAQQFPDLHSELNLSSLELGDSALYFCASSLGLAGDVYTQYFGPGTRLTVL.

This chain uses TRBV11-2 with TRBJ1-2; D call uncertain. CDR1 and CDR2 from the germline V gene are SGHAT and FQNNGV. V was trimmed by 4 bases and J by 2 bases, leaving 14 bases between them. This CDR3 has 15 amino acids. The chain's CDR3 is CASSSLKGRNYGYTF. In DNA, the CDR3 is TGTGCCAGCAGCTCCCTCAAAGGCAGGAACTATGGCTACACCTTC. The variable domain in full, with the rest retrieved from reference TRBV11-2 and TRBJ1-2, is EAGVAQSPRYKIIEKRQSVAFWCNPISGHATLYWYQQILGQGPKLLIQFQNNGVVDDSQLPKDRFSAERLKGVDSTLKIQPAKLEDSAVYLCASSSLKGRNYGYTFGSGTRLTVV.

The rearrangement joins TRBV7-8 to TRBJ2-7; D not certain. V gave up 1 base and J gave up 1 base, with 8 bases separating them. The CDR3 contains 14 residues. Germline V lookup: CDR1 SGHVS, CDR2 FQNEAQ. In nucleotides, the CDR3 is TGTGCCAGCAGCTTAGTGTATTATTCCTACGAGCAGTACTTC. Translation gives CASSLVYYSYEQYF.

This clone was recorded once. The V gene is TRBV7-8, the J gene TRBJ1-1; no clear D gene. The CDR3 length is 15 residues. The V and J ends lost 6 bases and 7 bases respectively, with 21 bases between them. From germline, CDR1 is SGHVS and CDR2 FQNEAQ. Here the CDR3 reads CASRLDTSGFHEAFF. CDR3 nucleotide sequence: TGTGCCAGCAGGCTAGACACGTCGGGATTTCATGAAGCTTTCTTT.

This clone was observed once. The V call is TRBV19, the J call TRBJ1-1, with 11 bases matching TRBD1. The junction had 6 bases not matched to a gene; V was cut back by 2 bases and J by 4 bases. Germline V gives CDR1 LNHDA, CDR2 SQIVND (reference sequence). The CDR3 sequence is 16 residues long. The CDR3 nucleotides are TGTGCCAGTAGTATACCCCCGGGACAGGGGGGCACTGAAGCTTTCTTT. This codes for CASSIPPGQGGTEAFF.